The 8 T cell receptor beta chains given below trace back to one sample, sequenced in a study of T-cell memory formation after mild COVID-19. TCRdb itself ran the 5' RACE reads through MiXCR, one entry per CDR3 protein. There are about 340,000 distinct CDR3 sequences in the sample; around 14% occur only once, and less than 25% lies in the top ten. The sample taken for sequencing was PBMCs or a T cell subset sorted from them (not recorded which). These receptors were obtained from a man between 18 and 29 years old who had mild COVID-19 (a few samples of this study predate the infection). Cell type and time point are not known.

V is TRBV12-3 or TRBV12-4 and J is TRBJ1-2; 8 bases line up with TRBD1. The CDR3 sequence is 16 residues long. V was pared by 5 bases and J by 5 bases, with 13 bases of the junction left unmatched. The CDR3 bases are TGTGCCAGCAGTCCTAGCCGAGACAGGGGTGGATATGGCTACACCTTC. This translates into CASSPSRDRGGYGYTF.

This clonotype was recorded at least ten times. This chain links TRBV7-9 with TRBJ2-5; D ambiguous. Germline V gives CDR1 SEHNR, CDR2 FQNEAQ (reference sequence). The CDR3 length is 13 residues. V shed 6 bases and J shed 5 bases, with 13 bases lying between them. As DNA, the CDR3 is TGTGCCAGCAGTTCGCTCTTGTTGGAGACCCAGTACTTC. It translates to CASSSLLLETQYF. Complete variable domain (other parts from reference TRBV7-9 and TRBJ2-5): DTGVSQNPRHKITKRGQNVTFRCDPISEHNRLYWYRQTLGQGPEFLTYFQNEAQLEKSRLLSDRFSAERPKGSFSTLEIQRTEQGDSAMYLCASSSLLLETQYFGPGTRLLVL.

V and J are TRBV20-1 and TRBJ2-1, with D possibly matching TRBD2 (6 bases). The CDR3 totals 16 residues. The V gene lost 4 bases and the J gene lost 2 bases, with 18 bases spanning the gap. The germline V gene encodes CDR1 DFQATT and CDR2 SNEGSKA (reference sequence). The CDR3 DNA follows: TGCAGTGCTATAGGGGCCGCGGGGAACCCCTACAATGAGCAGTTCTTC. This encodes CSAIGAAGNPYNEQFF.

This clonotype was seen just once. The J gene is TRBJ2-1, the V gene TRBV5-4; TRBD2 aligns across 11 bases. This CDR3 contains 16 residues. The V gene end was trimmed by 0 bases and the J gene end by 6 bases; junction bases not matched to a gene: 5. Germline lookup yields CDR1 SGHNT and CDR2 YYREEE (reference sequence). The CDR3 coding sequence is TGTGCCAGCAGCTTGGAGGGACTAGCGGCGAGCAATGAGCAGTTCTTC. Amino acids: CASSLEGLAASNEQFF.

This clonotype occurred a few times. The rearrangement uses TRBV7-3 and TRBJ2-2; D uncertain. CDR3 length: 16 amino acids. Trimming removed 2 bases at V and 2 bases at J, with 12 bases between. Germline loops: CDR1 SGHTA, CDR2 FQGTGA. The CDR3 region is CASSLRPGSNTGELFF. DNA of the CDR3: TGTGCCAGCAGCTTACGTCCGGGCTCAAACACCGGGGAGCTGTTTTTT.

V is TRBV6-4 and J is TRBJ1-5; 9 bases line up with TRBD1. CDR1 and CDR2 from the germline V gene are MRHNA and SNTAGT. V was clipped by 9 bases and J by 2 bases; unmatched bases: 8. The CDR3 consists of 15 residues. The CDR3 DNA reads TGTGCCAGTAGGAGCCGGGACAGGGGCAATCAGCCCCAGCATTTT. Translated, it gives CASRSRDRGNQPQHF.

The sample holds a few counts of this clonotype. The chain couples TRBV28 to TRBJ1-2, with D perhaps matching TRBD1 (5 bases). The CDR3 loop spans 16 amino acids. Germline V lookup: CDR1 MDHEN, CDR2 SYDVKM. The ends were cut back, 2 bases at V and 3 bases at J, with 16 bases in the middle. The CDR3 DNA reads TGTGCCAGCAGTTTAGTTGGGCAGGGCTACCACTATGGCTACACCTTC. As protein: CASSLVGQGYHYGYTF.

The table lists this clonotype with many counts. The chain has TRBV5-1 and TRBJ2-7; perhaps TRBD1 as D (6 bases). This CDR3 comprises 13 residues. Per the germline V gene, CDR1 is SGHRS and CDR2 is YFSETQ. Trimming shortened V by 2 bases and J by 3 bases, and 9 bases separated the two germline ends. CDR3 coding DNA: TGCGCCAGCAGCTTACAGGGTGGCTACGAGCAGTACGTC. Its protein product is CASSLQGGYEQYV.